The rows below give T cell receptor beta chains drawn from one sample of a study of blood T cell repertoires in COVID-19. The repertoire was sequenced with immunoSEQ multiplex PCR; TCRdb's copy has only in-frame clones and lacks some. Of over 95,000 clones listed, approximately 81% are singletons. Sequencing was done on a sample of peripheral blood. The source of these receptors is a man aged 40-50 years with acute or convalescent COVID-19. The CDR3 runs from the conserved cysteine through the conserved F or W. Fields, in order: D gene, clone size, V gene, J gene, CDR3 protein, CDR3 DNA. D genes are given only for firm matches. Rows give clone size only sometimes, using once, few, many, or a class for an expanded clone.

d_call: .; clone_size: .; v_call: TRBV4-3; j_call: TRBJ2-5; cdr3_aa: CASSQGLEVGETQYF; cdr3_nt: TGCGCCAGCAGCCAAGGCCTTGAGGTCGGGGAGACCCAGTACTTC
d_call: TRBD2; clone_size: .; v_call: TRBV5-4; j_call: TRBJ2-1; cdr3_aa: CASSLFLAGGLNEQFF; cdr3_nt: TGTGCCAGCAGCTTGTTCCTCGCGGGGGGATTAAATGAGCAGTTCTTC
d_call: TRBD2; clone_size: once; v_call: TRBV3-1/TRBV3-2; j_call: TRBJ2-7; cdr3_aa: CASSQAQQYGGAYEQYF; cdr3_nt: TGTGCCAGCAGCCAAGCCCAACAGTACGGGGGGGCCTACGAGCAGTACTTC
d_call: TRBD1; clone_size: few; v_call: TRBV7-9; j_call: TRBJ2-7; cdr3_aa: CASSLRDRGPGEQYF; cdr3_nt: TGTGCCAGCAGCTTAAGGGACAGGGGGCCTGGCGAGCAGTACTTC
d_call: TRBD1; clone_size: .; v_call: TRBV5-1; j_call: TRBJ1-2; cdr3_aa: CASSLLGTGSWDGYTF; cdr3_nt: TGCGCCAGCAGCTTGTTAGGGACAGGATCTTGGGATGGCTACACCTTC
d_call: TRBD1; clone_size: .; v_call: TRBV2; j_call: TRBJ2-1; cdr3_aa: CASSPRGLTHEQFF; cdr3_nt: TGTGCCAGCAGCCCCAGGGGGCTAACCCATGAGCAGTTCTTC
d_call: .; clone_size: .; v_call: TRBV7-7; j_call: TRBJ1-3; cdr3_aa: CASSLDSSGGNTIYF; cdr3_nt: TGTGCCAGCAGCCTCGACTCTTCGGGAGGAAACACCATATATTTT
d_call: .; clone_size: once; v_call: TRBV5-1; j_call: TRBJ1-1; cdr3_aa: CASSAGQFPTEAFF; cdr3_nt: TGCGCCAGCAGCGCAGGACAGTTTCCCACTGAAGCTTTCTTT
d_call: .; clone_size: .; v_call: TRBV30; j_call: TRBJ1-5; cdr3_aa: CAWNTQGSQQPQHF; cdr3_nt: TGTGCCTGGAATACACAGGGTTCCCAACAGCCCCAGCATTTT
d_call: .; clone_size: .; v_call: TRBV6-2/TRBV6-3; j_call: TRBJ1-1; cdr3_aa: CASSSPWGRANTEAFF; cdr3_nt: TGTGCCAGCAGTTCACCCTGGGGCCGAGCGAACACTGAAGCTTTCTTT
d_call: .; clone_size: .; v_call: TRBV5-4; j_call: TRBJ1-5; cdr3_aa: CASSPNGAGALKNQPQHF; cdr3_nt: TGTGCCAGCAGCCCTAACGGCGCAGGGGCGCTAAAAAATCAGCCCCAGCATTTT
d_call: TRBD1; clone_size: .; v_call: TRBV19; j_call: TRBJ1-2; cdr3_aa: CASSITGDGYTF; cdr3_nt: TGTGCCAGTAGTATAACAGGGGATGGCTACACCTTC
d_call: .; clone_size: .; v_call: TRBV4-1; j_call: TRBJ2-1; cdr3_aa: CASSQRGNRGNEQFF; cdr3_nt: TGCGCCAGCAGCCAAAGGGGAAACCGCGGCAATGAGCAGTTCTTC
d_call: TRBD2; clone_size: .; v_call: TRBV7-7; j_call: TRBJ2-7; cdr3_aa: CASSLASGGTYEQYF; cdr3_nt: TGTGCCAGCAGCTTAGCTAGCGGGGGAACCTACGAGCAGTACTTC
d_call: .; clone_size: .; v_call: TRBV6-5; j_call: TRBJ2-3; cdr3_aa: CASAATGLRTDTQYF; cdr3_nt: TGTGCCAGCGCCGCAACAGGTTTACGCACAGATACGCAGTATTTT
d_call: .; clone_size: .; v_call: TRBV19; j_call: TRBJ1-5; cdr3_aa: CASSQTGDGRNQPQHF; cdr3_nt: TGTGCCAGTAGTCAAACAGGTGATGGGCGCAATCAGCCCCAGCATTTT
d_call: TRBD2; clone_size: .; v_call: TRBV6-5; j_call: TRBJ2-5; cdr3_aa: CASSYSSSGNQETQYF; cdr3_nt: TGTGCCAGCAGTTACTCTAGTAGCGGGAACCAAGAGACCCAGTACTTC
d_call: .; clone_size: .; v_call: TRBV5-6; j_call: TRBJ1-4; cdr3_aa: CASSLGYGSNEKLFF; cdr3_nt: TGTGCCAGCAGCTTGGGCTACGGTAGTAATGAAAAACTGTTTTTT
d_call: TRBD1; clone_size: .; v_call: TRBV3-1/TRBV3-2; j_call: TRBJ2-3; cdr3_aa: CASRQGWGPGQGAGDTQYF; cdr3_nt: TGTGCCAGCCGCCAGGGGTGGGGCCCGGGACAGGGGGCAGGAGATACGCAGTATTTT
d_call: TRBD1; clone_size: .; v_call: TRBV5-1; j_call: TRBJ1-1; cdr3_aa: CASSLGQGATSGTEAFF; cdr3_nt: TGCGCCAGCAGCTTGGGACAGGGGGCGACTTCAGGCACTGAAGCTTTCTTT
d_call: TRBD1; clone_size: .; v_call: TRBV6-5; j_call: TRBJ1-1; cdr3_aa: CASSLRTGEVEAFF; cdr3_nt: TGTGCCAGCAGTTTGAGGACAGGGGAGGTTGAAGCTTTCTTT
d_call: .; clone_size: .; v_call: TRBV7-3; j_call: TRBJ2-3; cdr3_aa: CASSLKGGLAENTDTQYF; cdr3_nt: TGTGCCAGCAGCTTAAAGGGGGGGCTAGCTGAAAACACAGATACGCAGTATTTT
d_call: TRBD1; clone_size: few; v_call: TRBV19; j_call: TRBJ2-4; cdr3_aa: CASSIQTGGLPKNIQYF; cdr3_nt: TGTGCCAGTAGTATCCAGACAGGGGGCTTGCCCAAAAACATTCAGTACTTC
d_call: TRBD1; clone_size: .; v_call: TRBV5-1; j_call: TRBJ2-2; cdr3_aa: CASGTGTGGPGELFF; cdr3_nt: TGCGCCAGCGGAACCGGGACAGGGGGCCCCGGGGAGCTGTTTTTT
d_call: TRBD1; clone_size: .; v_call: TRBV5-4; j_call: TRBJ2-5; cdr3_aa: CASSTPGGQETQYF; cdr3_nt: TGTGCCAGCAGTACCCCAGGGGGACAAGAGACCCAGTACTTC
d_call: TRBD1; clone_size: .; v_call: TRBV9; j_call: TRBJ2-2; cdr3_aa: CASSPRTGGASGELFF; cdr3_nt: TGTGCCAGCAGCCCTCGGACAGGGGGCGCTTCCGGGGAGCTGTTTTTT
d_call: .; clone_size: .; v_call: TRBV6-6; j_call: TRBJ2-7; cdr3_aa: CASSREDSITYEQYF; cdr3_nt: TGTGCCAGCAGCAGAGAAGACTCAATCACCTACGAGCAGTACTTC
d_call: .; clone_size: .; v_call: TRBV5-6; j_call: TRBJ2-1; cdr3_aa: CASSLERGDEQFF; cdr3_nt: TGTGCCAGCAGCTTGGAACGGGGTGATGAGCAGTTCTTC
d_call: .; clone_size: .; v_call: TRBV5-1; j_call: TRBJ2-3; cdr3_aa: CASSLNSITDTQYF; cdr3_nt: TGCGCCAGCAGCTTGAATAGCATCACAGATACGCAGTATTTT
d_call: TRBD2; clone_size: .; v_call: TRBV30; j_call: TRBJ2-4; cdr3_aa: CAWSVPLLGLAAKNIQYF; cdr3_nt: TGTGCCTGGAGTGTACCCCTTCTGGGACTAGCGGCCAAAAACATTCAGTACTTC
d_call: TRBD2; clone_size: .; v_call: TRBV7-9; j_call: TRBJ2-3; cdr3_aa: CASSETGTSGGLDTQYF; cdr3_nt: TGTGCCAGCAGCGAGACGGGGACTAGCGGGGGGTTAGATACGCAGTATTTT
d_call: TRBD1; clone_size: .; v_call: TRBV6-4; j_call: TRBJ2-5; cdr3_aa: CASSDSSGQGTETQYF; cdr3_nt: TGTGCCAGCAGTGACTCGTCGGGACAGGGGACCGAGACCCAGTACTTC
d_call: TRBD2; clone_size: .; v_call: TRBV9; j_call: TRBJ2-3; cdr3_aa: CASSVGLGPDTQYF; cdr3_nt: TGTGCCAGCAGCGTGGGACTAGGGCCAGATACGCAGTATTTT
d_call: .; clone_size: .; v_call: TRBV10-3; j_call: TRBJ1-3; cdr3_aa: CAISESISGNTIYF; cdr3_nt: TGTGCCATCAGTGAGAGCATCTCTGGAAACACCATATATTTT
d_call: .; clone_size: .; v_call: TRBV12-3/TRBV12-4; j_call: TRBJ2-5; cdr3_aa: CASSPQGRETQYF; cdr3_nt: TGTGCCAGCAGTCCCCAGGGGAGAGAGACCCAGTACTTC
d_call: .; clone_size: few; v_call: TRBV5-6; j_call: TRBJ1-6; cdr3_aa: CASSFQDYNSPLHF; cdr3_nt: TGTGCCAGCAGCTTCCAGGATTATAATTCACCCCTCCACTTT
d_call: TRBD2; clone_size: .; v_call: TRBV6-4; j_call: TRBJ2-1; cdr3_aa: CASSEGSSGYEQFF; cdr3_nt: TGTGCCAGCAGTGAAGGATCTAGCGGTTATGAGCAGTTCTTC
d_call: .; clone_size: .; v_call: TRBV5-4; j_call: TRBJ1-2; cdr3_aa: CASSYLRGADEGYTF; cdr3_nt: TGTGCCAGCAGCTACCTCCGGGGGGCGGACGAGGGCTACACCTTC
d_call: .; clone_size: .; v_call: TRBV19; j_call: TRBJ2-7; cdr3_aa: CASGGTASYEQYF; cdr3_nt: TGTGCCAGTGGGGGGACAGCCTCCTACGAGCAGTACTTC
d_call: TRBD1; clone_size: few; v_call: TRBV29-1; j_call: TRBJ1-2; cdr3_aa: CSVDDDRVSFTF; cdr3_nt: TGCAGCGTTGATGATGACAGGGTTTCGTTCACCTTC
d_call: TRBD2; clone_size: .; v_call: TRBV5-1; j_call: TRBJ2-3; cdr3_aa: CASSSGGGTDTQYF; cdr3_nt: TGCGCCAGCAGCTCGGGCGGGGGGACAGATACGCAGTATTTT
d_call: TRBD1; clone_size: few; v_call: TRBV27; j_call: TRBJ2-7; cdr3_aa: CASSDGQGKQYF; cdr3_nt: TGTGCCAGCAGCGATGGACAGGGGAAGCAGTACTTC
d_call: TRBD2; clone_size: .; v_call: TRBV27; j_call: TRBJ2-1; cdr3_aa: CASSLFPQGGNEQFF; cdr3_nt: TGTGCCAGCAGTTTATTCCCCCAGGGAGGGAATGAGCAGTTCTTC
d_call: .; clone_size: .; v_call: TRBV24-1; j_call: TRBJ1-2; cdr3_aa: CATSDVRGESYGYTF; cdr3_nt: TGTGCCACCAGTGATGTTCGGGGGGAGAGCTATGGCTACACCTTC
d_call: TRBD1; clone_size: .; v_call: TRBV11-2; j_call: TRBJ2-7; cdr3_aa: CASSLVVGQGPSYEQYF; cdr3_nt: TGTGCCAGCAGCTTAGTTGTAGGACAGGGGCCCTCCTACGAGCAGTACTTC
d_call: TRBD1; clone_size: few; v_call: TRBV6-5; j_call: TRBJ1-4; cdr3_aa: CASRAGGLGEKLFF; cdr3_nt: TGTGCCAGCAGGGCAGGGGGTCTTGGGGAAAAACTGTTTTTT
d_call: .; clone_size: once; v_call: TRBV30; j_call: TRBJ1-2; cdr3_aa: CAWSDAGYGYTF; cdr3_nt: TGTGCCTGGAGCGACGCAGGGTATGGCTACACCTTC
d_call: TRBD1; clone_size: .; v_call: TRBV7-9; j_call: TRBJ2-2; cdr3_aa: CASSFDYGQGNTGELFF; cdr3_nt: TGTGCCAGCAGCTTCGACTACGGACAGGGGAACACCGGGGAGCTGTTTTTT
d_call: .; clone_size: once; v_call: TRBV6-5; j_call: TRBJ1-1; cdr3_aa: CASSPLGFDRKAFF; cdr3_nt: TGTGCCAGCAGTCCCTTGGGATTCGACAGGAAAGCTTTCTTT
d_call: .; clone_size: .; v_call: TRBV6-6; j_call: TRBJ1-1; cdr3_aa: CASSYPRGRENTEAFF; cdr3_nt: TGTGCCAGCAGTTACCCGAGAGGCAGGGAGAACACTGAAGCTTTCTTT